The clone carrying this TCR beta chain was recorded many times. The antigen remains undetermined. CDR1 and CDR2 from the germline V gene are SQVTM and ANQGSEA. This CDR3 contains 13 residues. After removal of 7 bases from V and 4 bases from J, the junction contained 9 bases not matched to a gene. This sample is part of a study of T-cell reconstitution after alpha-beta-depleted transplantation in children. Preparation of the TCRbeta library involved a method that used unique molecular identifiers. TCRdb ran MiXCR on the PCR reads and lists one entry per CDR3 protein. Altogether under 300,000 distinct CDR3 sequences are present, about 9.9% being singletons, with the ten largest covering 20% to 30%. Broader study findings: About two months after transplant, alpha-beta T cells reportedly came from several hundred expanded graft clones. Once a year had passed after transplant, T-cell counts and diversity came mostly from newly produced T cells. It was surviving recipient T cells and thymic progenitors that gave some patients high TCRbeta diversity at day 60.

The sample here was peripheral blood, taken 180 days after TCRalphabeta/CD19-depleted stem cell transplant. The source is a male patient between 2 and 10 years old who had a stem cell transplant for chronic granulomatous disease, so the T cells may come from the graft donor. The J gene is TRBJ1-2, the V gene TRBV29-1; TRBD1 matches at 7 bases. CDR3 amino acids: CSALTGSGYGYTF. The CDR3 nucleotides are TGCAGCGCCCTGACAGGGTCGGGCTATGGCTACACCTTC. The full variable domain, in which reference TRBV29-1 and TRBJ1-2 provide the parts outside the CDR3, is SAVISQKPSRDICQRGTSLTIQCQVDSQVTMMFWYRQQPGQSLTLIATANQGSEATYESGFVIDKFPISRPNLTFSTLTVSNMSPEDSSIYLCSALTGSGYGYTFGSGTRLTVV.